The text below deals with one T cell receptor beta chain. Assay: immunoSEQ multiplex PCR; the TCRdb copy retains only in-frame clones and omits some. The profile shows tens of thousands of clones, around 95% of them singletons. Germline V gives CDR1 SGDLS, CDR2 YYNGEE. V lost 0 bases, J lost 2 bases, and 5 bases stayed unmatched. The CDR3 extends over 16 amino acids. The sample belongs to a study of technical replicates of blood from several donors. The source material was T cells isolated from PBMCs. V and J are TRBV9 and TRBJ2-7; 10 bases map to TRBD2. This sequence was found in a human donor in good health. The CDR3 DNA reads as TGTGCCAGCAGCGTAGATGCAAGCGGGAGGGCCTACGAGCAGTACTTC. Amino acid sequence: CASSVDASGRAYEQYF.